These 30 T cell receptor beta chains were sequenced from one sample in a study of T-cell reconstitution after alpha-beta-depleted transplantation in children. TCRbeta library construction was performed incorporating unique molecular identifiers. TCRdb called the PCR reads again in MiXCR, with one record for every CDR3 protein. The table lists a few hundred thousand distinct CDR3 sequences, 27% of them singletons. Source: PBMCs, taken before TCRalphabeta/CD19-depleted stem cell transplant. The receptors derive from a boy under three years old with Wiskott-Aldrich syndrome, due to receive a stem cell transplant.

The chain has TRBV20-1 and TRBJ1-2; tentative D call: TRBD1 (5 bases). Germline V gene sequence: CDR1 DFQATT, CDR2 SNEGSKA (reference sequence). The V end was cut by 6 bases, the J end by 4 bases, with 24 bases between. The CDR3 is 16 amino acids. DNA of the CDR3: TGCAGTGCATCCCTCCCACTCAGGGAGGGACTCTATGGCTACACCTTC. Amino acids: CSASLPLREGLYGYTF.

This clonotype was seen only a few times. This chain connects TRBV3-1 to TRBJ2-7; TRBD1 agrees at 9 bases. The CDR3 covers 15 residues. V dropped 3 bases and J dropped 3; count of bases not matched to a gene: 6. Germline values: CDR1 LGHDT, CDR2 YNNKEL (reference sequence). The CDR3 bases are TGTGCCAGCAGCCACCCGGGACAGGGAGGCTACGAGCAGTACTTC. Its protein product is CASSHPGQGGYEQYF.

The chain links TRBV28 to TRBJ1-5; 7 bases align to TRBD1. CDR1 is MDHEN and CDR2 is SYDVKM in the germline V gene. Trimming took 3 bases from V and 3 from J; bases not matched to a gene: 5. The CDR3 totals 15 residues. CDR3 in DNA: TGTGCCAGCAGTTTGCGGACAGGCTACAATCAGCCCCAGCATTTT. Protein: CASSLRTGYNQPQHF.

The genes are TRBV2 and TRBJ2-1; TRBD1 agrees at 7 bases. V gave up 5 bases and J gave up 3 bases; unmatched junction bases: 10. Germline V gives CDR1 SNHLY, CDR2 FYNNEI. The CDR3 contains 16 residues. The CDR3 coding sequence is TGTGCCAGCAGTCCTTCTGGGGGACAGTTCTACAATGAGCAGTTCTTC. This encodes CASSPSGGQFYNEQFF. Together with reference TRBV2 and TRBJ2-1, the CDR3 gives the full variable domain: EPEVTQTPSHQVTQMGQEVILRCVPISNHLYFYWYRQILGQKVEFLVSFYNNEISEKSEIFDDQFSVERPDGSNFTLKIRSTKLEDSAMYFCASSPSGGQFYNEQFFGPGTRLTVL.

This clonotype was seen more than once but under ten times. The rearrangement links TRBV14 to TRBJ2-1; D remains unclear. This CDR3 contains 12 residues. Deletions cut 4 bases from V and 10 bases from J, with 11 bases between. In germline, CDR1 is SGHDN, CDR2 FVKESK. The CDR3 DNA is TGTGCCAGCAGCCCCCAGTACGGCGAGCAGTTCTTC. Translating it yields CASSPQYGEQFF.

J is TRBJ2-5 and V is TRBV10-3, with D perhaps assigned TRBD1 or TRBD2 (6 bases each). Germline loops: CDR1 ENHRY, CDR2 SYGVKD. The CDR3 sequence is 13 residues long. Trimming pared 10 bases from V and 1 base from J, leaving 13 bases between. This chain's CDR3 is CATGRDIQETQYF. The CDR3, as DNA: TGTGCCACCGGGCGGGACATCCAAGAGACCCAGTACTTC.

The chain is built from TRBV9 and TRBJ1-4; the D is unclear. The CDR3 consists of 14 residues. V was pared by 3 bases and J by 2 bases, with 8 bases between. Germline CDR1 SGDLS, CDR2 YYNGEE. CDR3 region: CASSAFRTNEKLFF. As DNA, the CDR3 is TGTGCCAGCAGCGCGTTCAGGACTAATGAAAAACTGTTTTTT. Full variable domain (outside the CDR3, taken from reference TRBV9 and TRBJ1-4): DSGVTQTPKHLITATGQRVTLRCSPRSGDLSVYWYQQSLDQGLQFLIQYYNGEERAKGNILERFSAQQFPDLHSELNLSSLELGDSALYFCASSAFRTNEKLFFGSGTQLSVL.

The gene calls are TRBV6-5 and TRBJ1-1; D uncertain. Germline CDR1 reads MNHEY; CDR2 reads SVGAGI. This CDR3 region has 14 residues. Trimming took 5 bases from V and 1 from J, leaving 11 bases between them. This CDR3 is CASSRLNTNTEAFF. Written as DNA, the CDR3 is TGTGCCAGCAGTCGCCTTAATACGAACACTGAAGCTTTCTTT.

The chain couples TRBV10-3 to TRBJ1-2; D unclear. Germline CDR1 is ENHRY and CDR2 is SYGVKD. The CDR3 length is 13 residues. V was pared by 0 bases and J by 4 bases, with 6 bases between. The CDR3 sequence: CAISESGFYGYTF. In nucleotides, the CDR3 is TGTGCCATCAGTGAGTCGGGGTTCTATGGCTACACCTTC.

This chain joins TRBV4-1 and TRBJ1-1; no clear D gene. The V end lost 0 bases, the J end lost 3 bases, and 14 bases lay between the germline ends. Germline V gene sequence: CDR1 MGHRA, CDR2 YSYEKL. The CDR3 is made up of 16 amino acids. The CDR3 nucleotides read TGCGCCAGCAGCCAAGAGAGGGAGTGGGCCCACACTGAAGCTTTCTTT. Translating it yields CASSQEREWAHTEAFF.

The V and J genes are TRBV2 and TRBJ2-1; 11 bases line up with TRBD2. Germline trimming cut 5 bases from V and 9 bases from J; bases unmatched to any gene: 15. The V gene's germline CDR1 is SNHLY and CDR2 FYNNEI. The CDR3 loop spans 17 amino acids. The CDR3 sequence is CASSYPGLAAQRGEQFF. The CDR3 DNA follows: TGTGCCAGCAGTTACCCGGGACTAGCGGCCCAGAGGGGTGAGCAGTTCTTC.

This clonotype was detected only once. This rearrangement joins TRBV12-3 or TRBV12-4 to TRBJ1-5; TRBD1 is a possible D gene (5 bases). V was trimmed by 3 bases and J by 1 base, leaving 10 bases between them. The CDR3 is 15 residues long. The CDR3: CASSFIAGSNQPQHF. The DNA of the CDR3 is TGTGCCAGCAGTTTCATTGCAGGGAGCAATCAGCCCCAGCATTTT.

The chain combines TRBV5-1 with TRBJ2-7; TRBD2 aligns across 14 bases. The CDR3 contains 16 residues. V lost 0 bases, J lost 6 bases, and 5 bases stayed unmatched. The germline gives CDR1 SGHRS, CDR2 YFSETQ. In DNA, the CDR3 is TGCGCCAGCAGCTTGGGACTAGCGGGAGGGCGTTTCGAGCAGTACTTC. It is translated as CASSLGLAGGRFEQYF. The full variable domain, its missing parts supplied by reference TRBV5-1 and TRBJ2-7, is KAGVTQTPRYLIKTRGQQVTLSCSPISGHRSVSWYQQTPGQGLQFLFEYFSETQRNKGNFPGRFSGRQFSNSRSEMNVSTLELGDSALYLCASSLGLAGGRFEQYFGPGTRLTVT.

For the CDR3, the DNA is TGCAGTGCGACACAGGGGGTGTACAATCAGCCCCAGCATTTT. Translation gives CSATQGVYNQPQHF. This chain connects TRBV20-1 to TRBJ1-5, with 8 bases aligning to TRBD1. This CDR3 contains 14 residues. Germline lookup yields CDR1 DFQATT and CDR2 SNEGSKA (reference sequence). V shed 6 bases, J shed 3 bases, and the junction held 7 bases outside the gene matches.

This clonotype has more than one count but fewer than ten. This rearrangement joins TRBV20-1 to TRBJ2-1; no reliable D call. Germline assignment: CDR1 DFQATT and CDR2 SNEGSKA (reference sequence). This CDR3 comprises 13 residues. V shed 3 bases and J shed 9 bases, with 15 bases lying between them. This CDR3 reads CSARYLERVEQFF. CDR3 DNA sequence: TGCAGTGCTAGGTACCTTGAGCGCGTTGAGCAGTTCTTC.

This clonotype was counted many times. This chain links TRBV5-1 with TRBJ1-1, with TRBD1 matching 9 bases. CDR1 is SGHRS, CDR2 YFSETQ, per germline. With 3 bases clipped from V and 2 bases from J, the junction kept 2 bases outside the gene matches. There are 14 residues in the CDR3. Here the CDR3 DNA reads TGCGCCAGCAGCTCACAGGGGGCCAACACTGAAGCTTTCTTT. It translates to CASSSQGANTEAFF.

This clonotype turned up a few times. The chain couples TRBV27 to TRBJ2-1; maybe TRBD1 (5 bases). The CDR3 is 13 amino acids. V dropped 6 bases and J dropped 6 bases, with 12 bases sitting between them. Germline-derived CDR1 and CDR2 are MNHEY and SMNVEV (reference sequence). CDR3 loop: CASRKKGRNEQFF. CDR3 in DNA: TGTGCCAGCAGAAAAAAGGGGCGCAATGAGCAGTTCTTC.

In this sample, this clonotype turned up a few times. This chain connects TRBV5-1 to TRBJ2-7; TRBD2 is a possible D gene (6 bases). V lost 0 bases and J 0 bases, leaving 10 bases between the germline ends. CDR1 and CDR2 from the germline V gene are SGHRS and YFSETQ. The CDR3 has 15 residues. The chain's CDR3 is CASSLAGGASYEQYF. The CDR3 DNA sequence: TGCGCCAGCAGCTTGGCCGGCGGGGCCTCCTACGAGCAGTACTTC.

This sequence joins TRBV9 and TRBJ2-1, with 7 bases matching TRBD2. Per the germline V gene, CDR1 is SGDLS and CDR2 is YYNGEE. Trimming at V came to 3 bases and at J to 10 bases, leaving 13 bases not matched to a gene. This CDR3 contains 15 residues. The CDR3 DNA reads TGTGCCAGCAGCGGCGGACTAGTGGGGCCCTTAGAGCAGTTCTTC. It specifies CASSGGLVGPLEQFF.

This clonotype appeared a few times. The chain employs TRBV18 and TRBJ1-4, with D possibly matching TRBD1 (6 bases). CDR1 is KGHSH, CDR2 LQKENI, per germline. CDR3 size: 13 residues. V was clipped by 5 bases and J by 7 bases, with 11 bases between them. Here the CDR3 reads CASSADRREKLFF. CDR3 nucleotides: TGTGCCAGCTCAGCCGACAGGCGTGAAAAACTGTTTTTT.

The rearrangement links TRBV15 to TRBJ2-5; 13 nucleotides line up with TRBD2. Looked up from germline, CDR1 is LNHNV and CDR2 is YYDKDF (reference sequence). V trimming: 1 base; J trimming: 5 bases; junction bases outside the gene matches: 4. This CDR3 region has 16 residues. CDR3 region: CATSRVRGLAGETQYF. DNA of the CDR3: TGTGCCACCAGCAGAGTTCGGGGACTAGCGGGGGAGACCCAGTACTTC.

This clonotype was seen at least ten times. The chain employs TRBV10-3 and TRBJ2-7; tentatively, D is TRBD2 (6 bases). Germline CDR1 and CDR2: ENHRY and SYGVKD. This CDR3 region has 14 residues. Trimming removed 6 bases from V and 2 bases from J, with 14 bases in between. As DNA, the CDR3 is TGTGCCATCAGGTGGTCCGGGGGAACCTACGAGCAGTACTTC. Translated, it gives CAIRWSGGTYEQYF.

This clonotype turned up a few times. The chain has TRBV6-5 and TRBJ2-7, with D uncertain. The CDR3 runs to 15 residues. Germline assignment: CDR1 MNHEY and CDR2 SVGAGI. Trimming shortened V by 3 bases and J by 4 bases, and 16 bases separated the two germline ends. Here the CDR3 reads CASSYRRAAQYEQYF. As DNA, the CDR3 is TGTGCCAGCAGTTATCGTCGGGCGGCACAGTACGAGCAGTACTTC.

The CDR3 sequence is CASSQQVSGKSYNEQFF. The CDR3 bases are TGTGCCAGCAGCCAACAGGTATCGGGCAAGTCCTACAATGAGCAGTTCTTC. The chain carries TRBV14 and TRBJ2-1; D remains ambiguous. This CDR3 region has 17 residues. Trimming removed 2 bases at V and 1 base at J, with 15 bases between. Germline CDR1 and CDR2: SGHDN and FVKESK.

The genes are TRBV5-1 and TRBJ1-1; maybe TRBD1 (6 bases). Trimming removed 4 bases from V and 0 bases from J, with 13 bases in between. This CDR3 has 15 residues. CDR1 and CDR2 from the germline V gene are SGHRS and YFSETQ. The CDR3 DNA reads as TGCGCCAGCAGCACTACCGACAGGTTGAACACTGAAGCTTTCTTT. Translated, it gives CASSTTDRLNTEAFF.

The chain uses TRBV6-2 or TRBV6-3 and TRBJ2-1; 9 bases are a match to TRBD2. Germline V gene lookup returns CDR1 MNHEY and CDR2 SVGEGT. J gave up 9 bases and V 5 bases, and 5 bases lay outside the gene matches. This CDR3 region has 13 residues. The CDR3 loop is CASSKGLASEQFF. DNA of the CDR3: TGTGCCAGCAGTAAGGGACTAGCAAGTGAGCAGTTCTTC.

The CDR3 region is CASSAPSRNTDTQYF. CDR3 in DNA: TGTGCCAGCAGCGCCCCGTCCCGCAACACAGATACGCAGTATTTT. The chain is built from TRBV7-6 and TRBJ2-3, with D unclear. CDR3 length: 15 amino acids. The V gene lost 5 bases and the J gene lost 2 bases, with 14 bases spanning the gap. Germline V gene data show CDR1 as SGHVS and CDR2 as FNYEAQ.

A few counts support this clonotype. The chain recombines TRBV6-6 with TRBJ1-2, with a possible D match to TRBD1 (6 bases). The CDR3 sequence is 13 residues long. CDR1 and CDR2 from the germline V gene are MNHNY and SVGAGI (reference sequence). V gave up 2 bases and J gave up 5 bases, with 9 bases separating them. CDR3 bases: TGTGCCAGCAGTTACGGCAGGGGTTATGGCTACACCTTC. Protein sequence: CASSYGRGYGYTF.

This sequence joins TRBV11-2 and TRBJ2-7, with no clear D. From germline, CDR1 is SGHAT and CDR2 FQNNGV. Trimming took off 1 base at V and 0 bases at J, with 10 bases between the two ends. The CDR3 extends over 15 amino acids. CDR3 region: CASSLGALSSYEQYF. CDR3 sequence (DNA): TGTGCCAGCAGCTTAGGGGCCCTTAGCTCCTACGAGCAGTACTTC. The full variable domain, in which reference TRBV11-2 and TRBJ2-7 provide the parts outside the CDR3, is EAGVAQSPRYKIIEKRQSVAFWCNPISGHATLYWYQQILGQGPKLLIQFQNNGVVDDSQLPKDRFSAERLKGVDSTLKIQPAKLEDSAVYLCASSLGALSSYEQYFGPGTRLTVT.

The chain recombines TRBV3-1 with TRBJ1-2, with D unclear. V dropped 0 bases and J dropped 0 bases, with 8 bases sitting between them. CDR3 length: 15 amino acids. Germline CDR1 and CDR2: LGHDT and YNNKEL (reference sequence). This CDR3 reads CASSQDAGSNYGYTF. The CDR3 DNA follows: TGTGCCAGCAGCCAAGATGCAGGTTCTAACTATGGCTACACCTTC.